The 2 T cell receptor beta chains below were found in one sample sequenced in a study of neoadjuvant anti-PD-1 for oral cavity cancer. The repertoire was sequenced with immunoSEQ multiplex PCR; TCRdb's copy has only in-frame clones and lacks some. The table includes more than 15,000 clones, 66% detected once. This material consisted of PBMCs, taken before nivolumab (anti-PD-1) treatment. These receptor sequences come from a person between 40 and 80 years old with oral cavity squamous cell carcinoma.

The chain is built from TRBV7-8 and TRBJ2-2; D remains unclear. V was shortened by 2 bases and J by 8 bases, with 3 bases between the two germline ends. Per the germline V gene, CDR1 is SGHVS and CDR2 is FQNEAQ. CDR3 length: 11 residues. CDR3 DNA sequence: TGTGCCAGCAGCTTATTGGGGGAGCTGTTTTTT. Translating it yields CASSLLGELFF.

This clone was detected only once. This rearrangement joins TRBV25-1 to TRBJ2-2, with D perhaps matching TRBD2 (7 bases). Germline V CDR1 and CDR2: MGHDK, SYGVNS. V was cut by 4 bases and J by 2 bases, with 20 bases left in between. This CDR3 comprises 18 residues. The CDR3 is CASSVGGLLATNTGELFF. The CDR3 nucleotides are TGTGCCAGCAGTGTAGGGGGTCTACTAGCGACTAACACCGGGGAGCTGTTTTTT.